The T cell receptor beta chain described here comes from a study of T cell repertoires in cytomegalovirus infection. Study-level background: Both recently identified HLA-C-restricted and well-studied HLA-B-restricted CMV epitopes were used in the study. It was the public TCR beta signatures that indicated both CMV infection and matching HLA type. Study results and caveats: The response measured ex vivo was dominated by TCR beta clonotypes (HLA-C-restricted and CMV-specific).

MiXCR, applied by TCRdb to the reads, yields one record per CDR3 protein. The sample holds 110,000 to 150,000 distinct CDR3 sequences, over 25% seen once. The CDR3 is 15 amino acids. The V and J ends lost 7 bases and 0 bases respectively, with 16 bases between them. This clonotype showed up just a few times. Its antigen is undetermined. Sequenced here: CD8+ T cells from cultured PBMCs, sampled from culture after CMV antigen stimulation. This chain uses TRBV12-3 or TRBV12-4 with TRBJ2-7, with D perhaps matching TRBD2 (6 bases). The source of this sequence is a human donor in good health (CMV status not recorded). Some clones in this sample may be carry-over from other donors' samples. CDR3 in DNA: TGTGCCAGCAAGTTGGGAGGTGGGTTCTCCTACGAGCAGTACTTC. Amino acid sequence: CASKLGGGFSYEQYF.